The clone carrying this TCR beta chain was observed a handful of times. Its antigen is not known. The library attached unique molecular identifiers to individual cDNA molecules. MiXCR was run by TCRdb on the RACE reads, yielding one entry per CDR3 protein. The sample carries about 120,000 distinct CDR3 sequences, about 12% recorded once. Germline lookup yields CDR1 DFQATT and CDR2 SNEGSKA (reference sequence). CDR3 length: 15 amino acids. V was cut by 6 bases and J by 0 bases, with 18 bases left in between. Stated time point: patch test 1, 2 weeks after DPC sensitization. Noted treatment: therapeutic diphenylcyclopropenone sensitization with weekly scalp DPC. This sample was taken from a study of human T cells and chemical hapten exposure. Whole-study findings and limits: DPC sensitization left the count of TCRs above 1 in 1000 unchanged. As the donors had alopecia, their immune response may differ from healthy people's. Expanded TCR counts at PT1 went up together with patch test score, a positive correlation.

The gene calls are TRBV20-1 and TRBJ2-7; D possibly corresponds to TRBD2 (7 bases). The clonotype originates from a woman in her forties or fifties with alopecia areata. Some clones in this sample may be carry-over from other donors' samples. This specimen was whole blood, taken in connection with sensitization to the hapten diphenylcyclopropenone (DPC). The CDR3 region has the DNA TGCAGTGCAATCCCGGGGGGCCTGAGCTCCTACGAGCAGTACTTC. Translating it yields CSAIPGGLSSYEQYF.